This T cell receptor (beta chain) was retrieved from a study of T cell repertoires in cytomegalovirus infection. The study's findings and limits: HLA-C-restricted TCR beta clonotypes specific for CMV led the ex vivo response.

TCRdb re-called the reads through MiXCR, storing one row per CDR3 protein. Among around 230,000 distinct CDR3 sequences, less than 50% were seen once, and the ten largest hold around 60%. This clonotype has a count of ten or more. Its antigen is currently unknown. This receptor was identified in a human donor in good health (CMV status not recorded). Some clones in this sample may be carry-over from other donors' samples. This sample comprised CD8+ T cells from cultured PBMCs, obtained from culture after CMV antigen stimulation.

The CDR3 bases are TGTGCCAGCAGCGCCCTCCGGGGCCCCCCCCGCAAAGAGACCCAGTACTTC. Its protein product is CASSALRGPPRKETQYF. V is TRBV7-2 and J is TRBJ2-5; D tentatively reads TRBD1 or TRBD2 (5 bases each). V was trimmed by 5 bases and J by 3 bases, leaving 22 bases between them. Germline CDR1 reads SGHTA; CDR2 reads FQGNSA. The CDR3 sequence is 17 residues long.